What follows is one T cell receptor (beta chain) and its context. The antigen remains unidentified. The length of the CDR3 is 16 residues. The germline V and J ends were trimmed by 3 bases and 4 bases, with 18 bases remaining between them. Germline assignment: CDR1 LNHDA and CDR2 SQIVND (reference sequence). This sample was included in a study of T cell responses to AZD1222 COVID-19 vaccine. Study results and caveats: Donors were largely white British and mainly female; clonal diversity was possibly underestimated.

Data came from immunoSEQ multiplex PCR; TCRdb stores just in-frame clones and leaves some out. This repertoire shows about 140,000 clones, around 92% found once; its top ten account for 9% to 15%. The sequence was collected from an adult who had recovered from COVID-19. The chain links TRBV19 to TRBJ1-2; D may be TRBD1 (5 bases). The sequencing used peripheral blood, collected after recovery from COVID-19. The CDR3 DNA sequence: TGTGCCAGTAGTATCCCCCTGGGGGACGTTGGCTATGGCTACACCTTC. Protein: CASSIPLGDVGYGYTF.